This TCR beta chain emerged from a study of spatial heterogeneity in lung cancer. This clonotype was found many times. Per the germline V gene, CDR1 is MDHEN and CDR2 is SYDVKM. This CDR3 comprises 10 residues. The ends were cut back, 8 bases at V and 6 bases at J, with 8 bases in the middle. Using its own MiXCR run on the 5' RACE reads, TCRdb lists one record per CDR3 protein. The sample records about 38,000 distinct CDR3 sequences, about 5.2% being singletons. Time point denoted: sample taken at primary tumor resection. The TCR originated in a female donor with early-stage non-small cell lung cancer. The chain carries TRBV28 and TRBJ2-7, with D perhaps TRBD1 or TRBD2 (5 bases each). The starting material was PBMCs, obtained at surgery. The CDR3 coding sequence is TGTGCCAGCGGGGCGGGCGAGCAGTACTTC. It translates to CASGAGEQYF.